This TCR beta chain was sequenced during a study of blood T cell repertoires in COVID-19. Study summary: Sites in the United States, Italy and Spain provided acute and convalescent COVID-19 samples. T cells, B-cell-depleted T cells, or PBMCs supplied cDNA or gDNA.

Authors' processing steps: Quantification of nucleated cells was approximated via reference gene primer amplification. Measured with immunoSEQ multiplex PCR; TCRdb has only the in-frame clones, and not every one. That table supplies the V and J calls and clone size; D and trimming were determined from the DNA. Among over 85,000 clones listed, 85% to 90% were seen once. The CDR3 runs to 16 residues. Germline CDR1 and CDR2: SGDLS and YYNGEE. V shed 1 base, J shed 4 bases, and the junction held 7 bases outside the gene matches. Sequenced input: peripheral blood. The J gene is TRBJ2-3, the V gene TRBV9; 9 bases are a match to TRBD2. The TCR comes from a woman older than 75 with active COVID-19. The CDR3, as DNA: TGTGCCAGCAGCGTAAGAGCGGGAGGAGAGGCAGATACGCAGTATTTT. It yields the protein CASSVRAGGEADTQYF.